A selection of T cell receptor beta chains follows, all from one sample in a study of blood T cell repertoires in COVID-19. Profiled with immunoSEQ multiplex PCR; TCRdb holds only in-frame clones, not every one. The repertoire includes some 100,000 clones, approximately 80% of them detected once, and about 9.4% sits in the top ten. The specimen was peripheral blood. Receptors were obtained from a human donor in a cohort sampled during active COVID-19. The CDR3 runs from the conserved cysteine through the conserved F or W. The D gene is left open where the match is weak. Size tells how often a clone was seen (once, few, many) or the class of an expanded clone, and some rows leave it out.

size: .
D: .
length: 15
V: TRBV2
J: TRBJ1-3
DNA: TGTGCCAGCACGGAAAACGGGTTCTCTGGAAACACCATATATTTT
CDR3: CASTENGFSGNTIYF

size: .
D: TRBD2
length: 15
V: TRBV7-9
J: TRBJ2-5
DNA: TGTGCCAGCAGCTTAGTTAGCGGGGGTCATGGGACCCAGTACTTC
CDR3: CASSLVSGGHGTQYF

size: .
D: TRBD1
length: 14
V: TRBV9
J: TRBJ2-7
DNA: TGTGCCAGCAGCGCGGGACAGGGAACCTACGAGCAGTACTTC
CDR3: CASSAGQGTYEQYF

size: .
D: TRBD1
length: 15
V: TRBV5-4
J: TRBJ1-1
DNA: TGTGCCAGCAGCCTAGGACAGGGGGCGCTGGGTGAAGCTTTCTTT
CDR3: CASSLGQGALGEAFF

size: .
D: TRBD2
length: 13
V: TRBV19
J: TRBJ2-1
DNA: TGTGCAACTCCGGGACTAGCCTACAATGAGCAGTTCTTC
CDR3: CATPGLAYNEQFF

size: once
D: .
length: 15
V: TRBV19
J: TRBJ2-5
DNA: TGTGCCAGTAGTATGGGGAGGATAGAGTCAGAGACCCAGTACTTC
CDR3: CASSMGRIESETQYF

size: once
D: TRBD1
length: 14
V: TRBV10-2
J: TRBJ1-4
DNA: TGCGCCAGCAGATTCGGGACAGCTAATGAAAAACTGTTTTTT
CDR3: CASRFGTANEKLFF

size: .
D: .
length: 14
V: TRBV18
J: TRBJ2-3
DNA: TGTGCCAGCGGGGGGACTGCTAGCACAGATACGCAGTATTTT
CDR3: CASGGTASTDTQYF

size: .
D: .
length: 13
V: TRBV20-1
J: TRBJ1-1
DNA: TGCAGTGCTAGTCCCAAGCGTGACACTGAAGCTTTCTTT
CDR3: CSASPKRDTEAFF

size: once
D: .
length: 15
V: TRBV5-1
J: TRBJ1-1
DNA: TGCGCCAGCAGCTGGAGCCCCGACAGGAACACTGAAGCTTTCTTT
CDR3: CASSWSPDRNTEAFF

size: .
D: TRBD1
length: 15
V: TRBV27
J: TRBJ1-1
DNA: TGTGCCAGCAGTATCCGGGACAGGCTTCACACTGAAGCTTTCTTT
CDR3: CASSIRDRLHTEAFF

size: .
D: .
length: 17
V: TRBV21-1
J: TRBJ2-3
DNA: TGTGCCAGCAGCAAAGGTTCCAGGGACAGGGCGACAGATACGCAGTATTTT
CDR3: CASSKGSRDRATDTQYF

size: .
D: .
length: 17
V: TRBV4-1
J: TRBJ1-4
DNA: TGCGCCAGCAGCCATAGACAGGAGACGGCAACTAATGAAAAACTGTTTTTT
CDR3: CASSHRQETATNEKLFF

size: .
D: .
length: 13
V: TRBV7-2
J: TRBJ1-6
DNA: TGTGCCAGCAGCTTTAACTATAATTCACCCCTCCACTTT
CDR3: CASSFNYNSPLHF

size: .
D: .
length: 15
V: TRBV6-1
J: TRBJ1-2
DNA: TGTGCCAGCAGTGACCCAGACCGGGCTAACTATGGCTACACCTTC
CDR3: CASSDPDRANYGYTF

size: .
D: .
length: 14
V: TRBV9
J: TRBJ2-5
DNA: TGTGCCAGCAGCGCCCGACAGCTCCAAGAGACCCAGTACTTC
CDR3: CASSARQLQETQYF

size: .
D: TRBD1
length: 17
V: TRBV27
J: TRBJ1-6
DNA: TGTGCCAGCAGTTTATCGGGACAGGAGCTCTATAATTCACCCCTCCACTTT
CDR3: CASSLSGQELYNSPLHF

size: once
D: TRBD1
length: 14
V: TRBV6-1
J: TRBJ1-1
DNA: TGTGCCAGCAGTGAAGCTCACAGGGGCGTTGAAGCTTTCTTT
CDR3: CASSEAHRGVEAFF

size: .
D: TRBD1
length: 15
V: TRBV2
J: TRBJ1-4
DNA: TGTGCCAGCAGAGAGGCCGGGACAGCTAATGAAAAACTGTTTTTT
CDR3: CASREAGTANEKLFF

size: .
D: TRBD2
length: 15
V: TRBV5-1
J: TRBJ2-5
DNA: TGCGCCAGCAGCTTGACTAGCGGGGGGCAAGAGACCCAGTACTTC
CDR3: CASSLTSGGQETQYF

size: .
D: .
length: 10
V: TRBV27
J: TRBJ1-1
DNA: TGTGCCAGCAACCCTAGAGGGGCTTTCTTT
CDR3: CASNPRGAFF

size: .
D: .
length: 18
V: TRBV24-1
J: TRBJ2-1
DNA: TGTGCCACCAGTGATTTCGCCCAAGCGGGTAGCTCCTACAATGAGCAGTTCTTC
CDR3: CATSDFAQAGSSYNEQFF

size: few
D: TRBD2
length: 16
V: TRBV5-1
J: TRBJ2-3
DNA: TGCGCCAGCAGCTTGCGGGCCGGGGGGAGCACAGATACGCAGTATTTT
CDR3: CASSLRAGGSTDTQYF

size: .
D: TRBD2
length: 19
V: TRBV19
J: TRBJ2-1
DNA: TGTGCCAGTAGTCCGGGACTAGCGGAACCGAGTAGGGCCTACAATGAGCAGTTCTTC
CDR3: CASSPGLAEPSRAYNEQFF

size: .
D: TRBD1
length: 15
V: TRBV7-9
J: TRBJ1-1
DNA: TGTGCCAGCAGCTTGCGACAGGGACAACAAACTGAAGCTTTCTTT
CDR3: CASSLRQGQQTEAFF

size: .
D: TRBD1
length: 15
V: TRBV7-2
J: TRBJ2-4
DNA: TGTGCCAGCAGCCCCCGACAGGGCCAAGGGGGCATTCAGTACTTC
CDR3: CASSPRQGQGGIQYF

size: .
D: TRBD2
length: 23
V: TRBV28
J: TRBJ2-7
DNA: TGTGCCAGCAGTTTTTGTTGTGTACAGCCCCAAGGACTAGCGGGAGGGATTACCTACGAGCAGTACTTC
CDR3: CASSFCCVQPQGLAGGITYEQYF

size: few
D: TRBD1
length: 14
V: TRBV5-1
J: TRBJ2-7
DNA: TGCGCCAGCAGCTTGGGACAGGGTCCTCTCGAGCAGTACTTC
CDR3: CASSLGQGPLEQYF

size: .
D: .
length: 12
V: TRBV7-9
J: TRBJ1-2
DNA: TGTGCCAGCAGGGTAGGGGCGGGAGACTACACCTTC
CDR3: CASRVGAGDYTF

size: .
D: TRBD1
length: 14
V: TRBV11-2
J: TRBJ1-1
DNA: TGTGCCAGCAGCTTACAGCCGGGACAGGGGGGAACTTTCTTT
CDR3: CASSLQPGQGGTFF

size: .
D: TRBD1
length: 16
V: TRBV6-6
J: TRBJ1-4
DNA: TGTGCCAGCAAGTCCGGGACAGGGTATGCGACTGAAAAACTGTTTTTT
CDR3: CASKSGTGYATEKLFF

size: .
D: .
length: 15
V: TRBV4-3
J: TRBJ1-4
DNA: TGCGCCAGCAGCCAAGCCGCAGGGTTTAATGAAAAACTGTTTTTT
CDR3: CASSQAAGFNEKLFF

size: .
D: TRBD2
length: 17
V: TRBV4-1
J: TRBJ2-5
DNA: TGCGCCAGCAGCGCGGGACTAGCGGAGCGGTACCAAGAGACCCAGTACTTC
CDR3: CASSAGLAERYQETQYF

size: .
D: TRBD1
length: 14
V: TRBV9
J: TRBJ1-6
DNA: TGTGCCAGCACCCGGACAGGGCAGAATTCACCCCTCCACTTT
CDR3: CASTRTGQNSPLHF

size: few
D: TRBD1
length: 14
V: TRBV30
J: TRBJ1-3
DNA: TGTGCCCTCATGACAGGGCGGCCTGGAAACACCATATATTTT
CDR3: CALMTGRPGNTIYF

size: .
D: .
length: 15
V: TRBV24-1
J: TRBJ2-7
DNA: TGTGCCACCAGTGACCCACGACAGAGAACCTACGAGCAGTACTTC
CDR3: CATSDPRQRTYEQYF

size: .
D: TRBD1
length: 14
V: TRBV7-2
J: TRBJ2-7
DNA: TGTGCCAGCAGCTTAGGGACAGGGTTGGGCGAGCAGTACTTC
CDR3: CASSLGTGLGEQYF

size: .
D: .
length: 11
V: TRBV28
J: TRBJ2-7
DNA: TGTGCCAGCAGTTCTAACTTCGAGCAGTACTTC
CDR3: CASSSNFEQYF

size: .
D: .
length: 15
V: TRBV4-1
J: TRBJ2-7
DNA: TGCGCCAGCAGCCTCGCGGGACAGCCTACCTACGAGCAGTACTTC
CDR3: CASSLAGQPTYEQYF

size: once
D: .
length: 13
V: TRBV12-3/TRBV12-4
J: TRBJ1-2
DNA: TGTGCCAGCAGTAAAACCGGGAACCCTGGCTACACCTTC
CDR3: CASSKTGNPGYTF

size: .
D: TRBD1
length: 18
V: TRBV4-3
J: TRBJ1-1
DNA: TGCGCCAGCAGCCAAGATCTCGGCATTTTAGACAGGGAAGGTGAAGCTTTCTTT
CDR3: CASSQDLGILDREGEAFF

size: .
D: .
length: 14
V: TRBV6-5
J: TRBJ2-7
DNA: TGTGCCAGCAGGCTCGGTATGAGCTCCTACGAGCAGTACTTC
CDR3: CASRLGMSSYEQYF

size: .
D: TRBD1
length: 15
V: TRBV27
J: TRBJ2-1
DNA: TGTGCCAGCACTCGGGACAGCGGCTCCTACAATGAGCAGTTCTTC
CDR3: CASTRDSGSYNEQFF

size: few
D: TRBD1
length: 19
V: TRBV27
J: TRBJ1-5
DNA: TGTGCCAGCAGTCCTTCCCGCGTCCGGGACAGGGATAGCAATCAGCCCCAGCATTTT
CDR3: CASSPSRVRDRDSNQPQHF

size: once
D: TRBD1
length: 16
V: TRBV28
J: TRBJ2-2
DNA: TGTGCCAGCAGTCCCCCCGGGACAGGGACTGACGGGGAGCTGTTTTTT
CDR3: CASSPPGTGTDGELFF

size: .
D: TRBD1
length: 16
V: TRBV7-2
J: TRBJ1-6
DNA: TGTGCCGTACGACCAGTATCGGACAGGGATAATTCACCCCTCCACTTT
CDR3: CAVRPVSDRDNSPLHF